This TCR beta chain was retrieved from a study of T cell changes during pregnancy in multiple sclerosis. This CDR3 has 15 amino acids. The germline CDR1 and CDR2 sequences are SGHTA and FQGTGA. Trimming left V 0 bases short and J 2 bases short, with 10 bases between. Here immunoSEQ multiplex PCR was the method, and the copy in TCRdb shows in-frame clones only, minus some. The table shows under 55,000 clones, with about 90% occurring only once. The chain has TRBV7-3 and TRBJ1-1; the D is unclear. The sequencing used peripheral blood, collected in the first trimester of pregnancy. This TCR was recovered from a female donor with multiple sclerosis, enrolled in a pregnancy study. CDR3 sequence reads: CASSLTPHLNTEAFF. CDR3 in DNA: TGTGCCAGCAGCTTAACCCCACACCTTAACACTGAAGCTTTCTTT.